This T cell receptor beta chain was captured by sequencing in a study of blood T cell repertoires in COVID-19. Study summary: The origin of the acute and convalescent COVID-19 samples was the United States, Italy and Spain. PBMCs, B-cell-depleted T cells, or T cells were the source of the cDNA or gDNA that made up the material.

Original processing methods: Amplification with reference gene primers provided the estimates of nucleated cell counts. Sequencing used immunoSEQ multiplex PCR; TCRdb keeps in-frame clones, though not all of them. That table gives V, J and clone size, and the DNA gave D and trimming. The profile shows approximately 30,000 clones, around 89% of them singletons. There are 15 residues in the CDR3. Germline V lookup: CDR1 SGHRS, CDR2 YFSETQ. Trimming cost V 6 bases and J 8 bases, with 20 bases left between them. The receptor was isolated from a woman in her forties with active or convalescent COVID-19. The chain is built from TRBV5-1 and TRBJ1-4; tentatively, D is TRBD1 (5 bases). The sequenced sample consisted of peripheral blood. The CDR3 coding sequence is TGCGCCAGCAAGCTCAGGGCCGATCACCGGGAAAAACTGTTTTTT. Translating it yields CASKLRADHREKLFF.